This is a list of T cell receptor beta chains from one sample in a study of shared clonotypes between healthy human individuals. Method: immunoSEQ multiplex PCR; TCRdb's copy keeps in-frame clones and lacks some. The sample holds millions of clones, roughly 96% seen once. The source material was naive CD4+ T cells sorted from blood. Source of these receptors: a man aged 18 to 30 in good health. CDR3s leave out the opening cysteine and the closing phenylalanine or tryptophan. The order of the fields is V gene, J gene, CDR3 protein.

TRBV10-1	TRBJ2-7	ASSDRQGSYEQY
TRBV7-3	TRBJ1-3	ATSRGEGNTIY
TRBV14	TRBJ2-7	ASSPTGVPYEQY
TRBV6-5	TRBJ2-5	ASSRGGETQY
TRBV7-6	TRBJ2-1	ASSLDSGRSYNEQF
TRBV2	TRBJ2-5	ASSSGVQETQY
TRBV5-4	TRBJ1-2	ASSLGVSLGYGYT
TRBV10-3	TRBJ1-1	AIAPDRNTEAF
TRBV2	TRBJ1-3	ASSDRTGGNTIY
TRBV5-1	TRBJ1-2	ASSADRGGRGYT
TRBV5-1	TRBJ2-1	ASSLVDNRNEQF
TRBV5-6	TRBJ2-3	ASSLGTGDTQY
TRBV19	TRBJ1-1	ASSDRQSEGTEAF